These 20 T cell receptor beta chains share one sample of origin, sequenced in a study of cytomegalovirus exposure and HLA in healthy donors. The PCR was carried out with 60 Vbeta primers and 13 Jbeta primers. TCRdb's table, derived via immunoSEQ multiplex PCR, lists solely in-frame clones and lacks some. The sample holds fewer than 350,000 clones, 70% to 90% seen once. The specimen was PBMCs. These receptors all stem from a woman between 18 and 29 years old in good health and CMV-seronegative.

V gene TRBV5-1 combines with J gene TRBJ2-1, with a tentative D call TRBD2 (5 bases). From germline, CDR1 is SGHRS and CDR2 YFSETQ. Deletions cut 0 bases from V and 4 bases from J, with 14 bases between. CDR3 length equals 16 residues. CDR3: CASSLVRLMVYNEQFF. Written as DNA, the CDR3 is TGCGCCAGCAGCTTGGTGAGACTAATGGTATACAATGAGCAGTTCTTC.

The DNA of the CDR3 is TGCAGCGCCCTACAAGACTACGAGCAGTACTTC. This sequence encodes CSALQDYEQYF. This chain links TRBV29-1 with TRBJ2-5; D is ambiguous. The DNA end favors TRBJ2-7, so the J call may be wrong. Germline values: CDR1 SQVTM, CDR2 ANQGSEA. This CDR3 has 11 residues.

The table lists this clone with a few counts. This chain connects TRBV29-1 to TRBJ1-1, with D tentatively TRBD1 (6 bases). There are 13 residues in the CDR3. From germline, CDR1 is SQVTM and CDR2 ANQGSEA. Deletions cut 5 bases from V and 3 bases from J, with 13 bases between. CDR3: CSVRRQAHTEAFF. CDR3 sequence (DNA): TGCAGCGTTCGGCGACAGGCACACACTGAAGCTTTCTTT. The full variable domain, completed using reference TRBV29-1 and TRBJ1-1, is SAVISQKPSRDICQRGTSLTIQCQVDSQVTMMFWYRQQPGQSLTLIATANQGSEATYESGFVIDKFPISRPNLTFSTLTVSNMSPEDSSIYLCSVRRQAHTEAFFGQGTRLTVV.

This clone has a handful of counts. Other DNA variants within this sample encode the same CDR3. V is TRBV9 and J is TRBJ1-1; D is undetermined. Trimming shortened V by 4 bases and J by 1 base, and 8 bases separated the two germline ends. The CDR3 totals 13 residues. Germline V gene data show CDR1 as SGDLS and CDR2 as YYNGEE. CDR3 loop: CASSRGGNTEAFF. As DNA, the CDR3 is TGTGCCAGCAGCCGGGGAGGGAACACTGAAGCTTTCTTT.

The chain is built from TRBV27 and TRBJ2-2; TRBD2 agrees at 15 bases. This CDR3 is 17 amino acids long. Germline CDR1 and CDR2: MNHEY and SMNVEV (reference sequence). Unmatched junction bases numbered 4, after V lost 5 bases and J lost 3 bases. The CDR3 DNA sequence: TGTGCCAGCAGTACAGGACTAGCGGGGGGGTACACCGGGGAGCTGTTTTTT. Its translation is CASSTGLAGGYTGELFF.

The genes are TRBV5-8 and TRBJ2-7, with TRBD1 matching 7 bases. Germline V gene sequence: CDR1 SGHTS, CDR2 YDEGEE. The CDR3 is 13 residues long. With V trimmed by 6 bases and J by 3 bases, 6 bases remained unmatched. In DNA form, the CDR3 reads TGTGCCAGCACGGGACGACAGGGCTACGAGCAGTACTTC. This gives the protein CASTGRQGYEQYF.

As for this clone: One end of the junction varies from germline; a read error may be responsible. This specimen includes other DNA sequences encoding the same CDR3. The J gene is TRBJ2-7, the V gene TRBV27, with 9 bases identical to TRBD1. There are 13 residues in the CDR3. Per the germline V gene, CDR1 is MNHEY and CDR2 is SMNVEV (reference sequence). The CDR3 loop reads CASSSWDRDEQYF. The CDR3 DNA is TGTGCCAGCAGTTCCTGGGACAGGGATGAGCAGTACTTT.

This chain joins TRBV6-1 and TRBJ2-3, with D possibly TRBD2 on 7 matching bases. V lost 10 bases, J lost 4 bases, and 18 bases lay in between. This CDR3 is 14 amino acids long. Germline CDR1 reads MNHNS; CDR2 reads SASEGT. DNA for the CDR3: TGTGCCACCCGAGGGGGGGACGCTGCAGATACGCAGTATTTT. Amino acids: CATRGGDAADTQYF.

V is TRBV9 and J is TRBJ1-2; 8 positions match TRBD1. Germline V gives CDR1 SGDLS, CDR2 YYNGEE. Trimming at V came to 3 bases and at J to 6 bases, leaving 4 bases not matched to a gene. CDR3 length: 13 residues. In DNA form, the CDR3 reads TGTGCCAGCAGCGGAAAACAGGGGGATGGCTACACCTTC. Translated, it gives CASSGKQGDGYTF.

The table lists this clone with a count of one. The DNA for the CDR3 is TGTGCCAGCAGCTTGGTTCCAGGGTCACAAGAGACCCAGTACTTC. Amino acid sequence: CASSLVPGSQETQYF. The rearrangement uses TRBV5-6 and TRBJ2-5; possibly TRBD1 for D (5 bases). The CDR3 is 15 residues long. With 0 bases removed from V and 2 bases from J, the gap between germline ends came to 11 bases. CDR1 is SGHDT and CDR2 is YYEEEE in the germline V gene. Complete variable domain (other parts from reference TRBV5-6 and TRBJ2-5): DAGVTQSPTHLIKTRGQQVTLRCSPKSGHDTVSWYQQALGQGPQFIFQYYEEEERQRGNFPDRFSGHQFPNYSSELNVNALLLGDSALYLCASSLVPGSQETQYFGPGTRLLVL.

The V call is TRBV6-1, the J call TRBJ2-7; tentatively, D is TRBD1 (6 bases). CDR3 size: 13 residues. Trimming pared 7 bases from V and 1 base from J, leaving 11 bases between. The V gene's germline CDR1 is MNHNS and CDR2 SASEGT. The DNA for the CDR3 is TGTGCCAGCAACCAGGGGAGATCCTACGAGCAGTACTTC. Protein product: CASNQGRSYEQYF.

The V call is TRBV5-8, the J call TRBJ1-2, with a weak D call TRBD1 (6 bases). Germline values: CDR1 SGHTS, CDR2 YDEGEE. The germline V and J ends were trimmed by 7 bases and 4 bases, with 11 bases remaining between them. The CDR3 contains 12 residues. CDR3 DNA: TGTGCCAGCTTAAGGACAGTCTATGGCTACACCTTC. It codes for CASLRTVYGYTF.

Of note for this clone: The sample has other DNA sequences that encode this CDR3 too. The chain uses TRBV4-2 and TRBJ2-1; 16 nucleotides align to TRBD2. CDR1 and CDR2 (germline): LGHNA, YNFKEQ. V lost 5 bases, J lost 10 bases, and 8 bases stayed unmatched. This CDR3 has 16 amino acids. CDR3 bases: TGTGCCAGCAGCGCCCCCGGGACTAGCGGGGGGGGCGAGCAGTTCTTC. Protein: CASSAPGTSGGGEQFF.

DNA of the CDR3: TGTGCCAGCAGCTCCGACAGGGGGGTTGATTATGGCTACACCTTC. Residues: CASSSDRGVDYGYTF. The V gene is TRBV11-2, the J gene TRBJ1-2; TRBD1 aligns across 9 bases. The V segment lost 4 bases and the J segment 5 bases; nucleotides outside the gene matches: 8. The germline CDR1 and CDR2 sequences are SGHAT and FQNNGV. The CDR3 runs to 15 residues.

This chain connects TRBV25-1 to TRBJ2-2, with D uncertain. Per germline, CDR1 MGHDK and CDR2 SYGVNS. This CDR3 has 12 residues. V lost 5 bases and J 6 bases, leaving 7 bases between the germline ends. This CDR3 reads CASSMGPGELFF. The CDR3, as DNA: TGTGCCAGCAGTATGGGCCCCGGGGAGCTGTTTTTT.

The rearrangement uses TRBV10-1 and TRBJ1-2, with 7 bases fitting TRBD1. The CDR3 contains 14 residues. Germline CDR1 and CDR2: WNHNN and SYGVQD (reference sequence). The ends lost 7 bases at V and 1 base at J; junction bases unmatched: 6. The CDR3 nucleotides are TGCGCCAGCATATTGGGACAGTTTAACTATGGCTACACCTTC. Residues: CASILGQFNYGYTF.

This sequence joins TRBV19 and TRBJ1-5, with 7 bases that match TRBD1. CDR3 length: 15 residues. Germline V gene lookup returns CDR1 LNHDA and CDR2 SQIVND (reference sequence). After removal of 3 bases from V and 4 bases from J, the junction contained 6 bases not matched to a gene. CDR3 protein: CASSIWQGDNQPQHF. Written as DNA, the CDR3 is TGTGCCAGTAGTATCTGGCAGGGGGATAATCAGCCCCAGCATTTT. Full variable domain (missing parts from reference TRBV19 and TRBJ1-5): DGGITQSPKYLFRKEGQNVTLSCEQNLNHDAMYWYRQDPGQGLRLIYYSQIVNDFQKGDIAEGYSVSREKKESFPLTVTSAQKNPTAFYLCASSIWQGDNQPQHFGDGTRLSIL.

Written as DNA, the CDR3 is TGTGCCAGCAGCCAAGAGGGCCGCTGGCAGGGTTCATCTGAAGCTTTCTTT. It yields the protein CASSQEGRWQGSSEAFF. The chain has TRBV4-2 and TRBJ1-1; tentatively, D is TRBD1 (5 bases). This CDR3 contains 17 residues. Trimming removed 0 bases from V and 6 bases from J, with 20 bases in between. The V gene's germline CDR1 is LGHNA and CDR2 YNFKEQ.

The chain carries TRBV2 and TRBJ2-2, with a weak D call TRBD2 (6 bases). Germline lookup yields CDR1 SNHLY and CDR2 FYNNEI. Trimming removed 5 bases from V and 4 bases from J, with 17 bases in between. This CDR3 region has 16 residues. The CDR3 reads CASSSRSNSGTGELFF. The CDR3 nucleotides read TGTGCCAGCAGTTCCCGGTCTAATAGCGGCACCGGGGAGCTGTTTTTT.

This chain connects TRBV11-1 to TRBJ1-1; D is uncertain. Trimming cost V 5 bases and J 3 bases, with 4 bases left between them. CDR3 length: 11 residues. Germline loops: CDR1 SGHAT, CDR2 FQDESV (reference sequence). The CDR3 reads CASSPDTEAFF. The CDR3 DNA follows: TGTGCCAGCAGCCCCGACACTGAAGCTTTCTTT.